This T cell receptor beta chain appears in the sequencing data of a study of T cell responses to AZD1222 COVID-19 vaccine. Data came from immunoSEQ multiplex PCR; TCRdb stores just in-frame clones and leaves some out. The table has about 100,000 clones, 89% seen once. CDR1 is SQVTM, CDR2 ANQGSEA, per germline. The V segment lost 6 bases and the J segment 7 bases; nucleotides outside the gene matches: 10. This CDR3 is 15 amino acids long. The receptor's source is an adult in good health. The rearrangement joins TRBV29-1 to TRBJ1-5, with TRBD1 matching over 12 bases. The sample here was peripheral blood, taken on day 0 of AZD1222 vaccination. The CDR3 loop is CSVSDGTGGQQPQHF. The CDR3 region has the DNA TGCAGCGTCTCAGACGGGACAGGGGGCCAACAGCCCCAGCATTTT. The entire variable domain, with the rest obtained from reference TRBV29-1 and TRBJ1-5, is as follows: SAVISQKPSRDICQRGTSLTIQCQVDSQVTMMFWYRQQPGQSLTLIATANQGSEATYESGFVIDKFPISRPNLTFSTLTVSNMSPEDSSIYLCSVSDGTGGQQPQHFGDGTRLSIL.